This T cell receptor (beta chain) was sequenced during a study of blood T cell repertoires in COVID-19. The study counted Cohort 3 donors as recovered given two negative PCRs, clearance, or symptom resolution. Method: immunoSEQ multiplex PCR; TCRdb's copy keeps in-frame clones and lacks some. The repertoire holds about 160,000 clones, with more than 65% as singletons. Germline lookup yields CDR1 MDHEN and CDR2 SYDVKM. With 6 bases removed from V and 0 bases from J, the gap between germline ends came to 20 bases. The CDR3 sequence is 17 residues long. The clonotype comes from a man between 60 and 70 years old who had recovered from COVID-19. The chain combines TRBV28 with TRBJ1-1; D call uncertain. Sequenced input: PBMCs or T cells enriched from blood (not recorded which). This CDR3 is CASSRLASGFMNTEAFF. The DNA of the CDR3 is TGTGCCAGCAGCCGACTCGCGTCCGGATTCATGAACACTGAAGCTTTCTTT. Looking up the rest from reference TRBV28 and TRBJ1-1 gives the full variable domain: DVKVTQSSRYLVKRTGEKVFLECVQDMDHENMFWYRQDPGLGLRLIYFSYDVKMKEKGDIPEGYSVSREKKERFSLILESASTNQTSMYLCASSRLASGFMNTEAFFGQGTRLTVV.